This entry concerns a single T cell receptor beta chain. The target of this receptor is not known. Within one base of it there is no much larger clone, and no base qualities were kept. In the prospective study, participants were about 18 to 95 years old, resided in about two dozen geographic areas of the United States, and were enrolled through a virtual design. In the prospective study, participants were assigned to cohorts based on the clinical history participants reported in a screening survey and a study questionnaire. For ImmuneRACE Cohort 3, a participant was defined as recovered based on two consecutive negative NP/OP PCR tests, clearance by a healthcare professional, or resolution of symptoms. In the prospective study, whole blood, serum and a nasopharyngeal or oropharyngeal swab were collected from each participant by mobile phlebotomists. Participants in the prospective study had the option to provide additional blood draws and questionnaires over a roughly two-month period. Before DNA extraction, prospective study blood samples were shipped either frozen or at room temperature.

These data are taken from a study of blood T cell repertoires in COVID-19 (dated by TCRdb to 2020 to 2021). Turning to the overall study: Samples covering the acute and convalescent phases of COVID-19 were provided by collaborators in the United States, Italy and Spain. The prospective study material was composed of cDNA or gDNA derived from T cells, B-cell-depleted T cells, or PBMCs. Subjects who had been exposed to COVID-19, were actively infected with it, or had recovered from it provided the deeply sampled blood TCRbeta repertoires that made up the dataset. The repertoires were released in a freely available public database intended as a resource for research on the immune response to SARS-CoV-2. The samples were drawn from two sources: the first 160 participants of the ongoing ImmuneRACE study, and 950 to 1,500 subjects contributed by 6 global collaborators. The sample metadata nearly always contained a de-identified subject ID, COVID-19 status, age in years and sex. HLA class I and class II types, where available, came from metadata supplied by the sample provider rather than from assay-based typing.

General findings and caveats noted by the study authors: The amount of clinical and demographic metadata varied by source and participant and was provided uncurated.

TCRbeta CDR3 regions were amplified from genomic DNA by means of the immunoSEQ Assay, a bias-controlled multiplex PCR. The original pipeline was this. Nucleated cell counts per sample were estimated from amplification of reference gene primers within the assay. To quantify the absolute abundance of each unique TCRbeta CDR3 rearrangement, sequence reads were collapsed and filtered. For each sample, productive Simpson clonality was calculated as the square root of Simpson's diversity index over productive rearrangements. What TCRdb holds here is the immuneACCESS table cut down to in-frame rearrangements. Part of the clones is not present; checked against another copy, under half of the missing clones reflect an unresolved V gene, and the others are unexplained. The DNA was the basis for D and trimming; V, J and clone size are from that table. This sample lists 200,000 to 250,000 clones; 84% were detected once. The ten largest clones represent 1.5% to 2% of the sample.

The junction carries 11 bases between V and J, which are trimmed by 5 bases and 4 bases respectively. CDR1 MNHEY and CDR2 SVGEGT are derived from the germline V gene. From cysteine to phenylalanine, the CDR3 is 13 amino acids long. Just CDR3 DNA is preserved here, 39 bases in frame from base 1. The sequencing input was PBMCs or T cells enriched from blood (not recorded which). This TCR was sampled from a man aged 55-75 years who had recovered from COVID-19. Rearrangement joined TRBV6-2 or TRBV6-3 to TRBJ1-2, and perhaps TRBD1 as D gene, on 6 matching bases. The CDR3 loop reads CASSDRMGYGYTF. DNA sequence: TGTGCCAGCAGTGACAGGATGGGCTATGGCTACACCTTC.